Listed here are 9 T cell receptor beta chains from one sample, sequenced in a study of T cell changes during pregnancy in multiple sclerosis. Only in-frame clones appear in the TCRdb table, and some are missing; sequencing was by immunoSEQ multiplex PCR. The data contain 55,000 to 85,000 clones, 85% to 95% of them seen just once; the ten biggest clones take up more than 0.9%. Here the sequenced sample was peripheral blood, taken in the third trimester of pregnancy. The receptors originated from a female donor with multiple sclerosis, enrolled in a pregnancy study.

The rearrangement uses TRBV7-9 and TRBJ2-7; 7 bases fit TRBD1. CDR3 length: 15 residues. With V trimmed by 1 base and J by 3 bases, 6 bases remained unmatched. In germline, CDR1 is SEHNR, CDR2 FQNEAQ (reference sequence). CDR3 sequence reads: CASSLEEGTDYEQYF. The CDR3 DNA is TGTGCCAGCAGCTTAGAGGAAGGGACAGACTACGAGCAGTACTTC.

The V and J genes are TRBV5-1 and TRBJ1-1, with D possibly TRBD1 on 5 matching bases. The V and J ends lost 3 bases and 11 bases respectively, with 14 bases between them. The length of the CDR3 is 12 residues. Germline V gene lookup returns CDR1 SGHRS and CDR2 YFSETQ. The CDR3 protein is CASSSVGGSAFF. For the CDR3, the DNA is TGCGCCAGCAGCTCGGTGGGGGGTAGCGCTTTCTTT.

The J gene is TRBJ2-3, the V gene TRBV6-4, with TRBD2 matching over 14 bases. The germline V gene has CDR1 MRHNA and CDR2 SNTAGT. This CDR3 spans 15 amino acids. J gave up 5 bases and V 9 bases, and 7 bases lay outside the gene matches. DNA for the CDR3: TGTGCCAGTGCCAGACTAGCGGGAGGGGGAGATACGCAGTATTTT. Amino acids: CASARLAGGGDTQYF.

The V and J genes are TRBV5-5 and TRBJ2-5; D gene uncertain. V was trimmed by 0 bases and J by 9 bases, leaving 12 bases between them. The CDR3 length is 13 residues. Germline values: CDR1 SGHKS, CDR2 YYEKEE (reference sequence). The CDR3 nucleotides read TGTGCCAGCAGCTTGGGCGCTGCCCAGGCCCAGTACTTC. It is translated as CASSLGAAQAQYF.

The chain uses TRBV5-1 and TRBJ2-1, with 9 bases fitting TRBD2. The CDR3 extends over 17 amino acids. Losses at the gene ends were 0 bases for V and 3 bases for J; bases not matched to a gene: 7. Germline CDR1 and CDR2: SGHRS and YFSETQ. The CDR3: CASSLDLAGSYYNEQFF. CDR3 in DNA: TGCGCCAGCAGCTTGGACCTAGCGGGATCTTACTACAATGAGCAGTTCTTC.

V gene TRBV6-1 combines with J gene TRBJ1-2; D remains ambiguous. The germline gives CDR1 MNHNS, CDR2 SASEGT. V was clipped by 0 bases and J by 2 bases, with 13 bases between them. The CDR3 loop spans 16 amino acids. The CDR3 DNA is TGTGCCAGCAGTGAAGCTTTCGGACTTCAAAACTATGGCTACACCTTC. Translation: CASSEAFGLQNYGYTF.

This chain joins TRBV5-4 and TRBJ1-5, with 7 bases that match TRBD1. The CDR3 loop spans 17 amino acids. V was clipped by 4 bases and J by 3 bases; unmatched bases: 13. Germline V gives CDR1 SGHNT, CDR2 YYREEE (reference sequence). CDR3 DNA: TGTGCCAGCAGCCGCGGAGGAGGGGGCTCTGACAATCAGCCCCAGCATTTT. This sequence encodes CASSRGGGGSDNQPQHF.

The gene calls are TRBV6-5 and TRBJ2-7; possibly TRBD2 for D (6 bases). Germline V gene data show CDR1 as MNHEY and CDR2 as SVGAGI. This CDR3 is built from 13 residues. V lost 6 bases, J lost 5 bases, and 14 bases lay in between. The CDR3: CASRMTSWDEQYF. The CDR3 region has the DNA TGTGCCAGCAGGATGACTAGTTGGGACGAGCAGTACTTC.

The chain joins TRBV11-1 to TRBJ2-1; TRBD2 matches at 8 bases. With V trimmed by 4 bases and J by 6 bases, 5 bases remained unmatched. Looked up from germline, CDR1 is SGHAT and CDR2 is FQDESV (reference sequence). This CDR3 has 14 amino acids. In DNA, the CDR3 is TGTGCCAGCAGCTCAACTAGCGGTCTCAATGAGCAGTTCTTC. Translated, it gives CASSSTSGLNEQFF.